This T cell receptor (beta chain) was found in a study of early stage breast cancer tumors. Some clones are missing from TCRdb's copy, which holds only in-frame ones; the method was immunoSEQ multiplex PCR. Of thousands of clones listed, over 60% are singletons. Germline-derived CDR1 and CDR2 are SGHNT and YENEEA. There are 15 residues in the CDR3. Trimming removed 4 bases from V and 9 bases from J; junction bases left unmatched: 8. Whole-study findings and limits: Compared with adjacent normal breast, tumors showed about 2.3-fold denser, more clonal T cells.

As regards this clone: What it recognizes is unknown.

This sequence was found in a person in their fifties with breast cancer. Specimen: normal breast tissue next to the tumor. The chain carries TRBV11-3 and TRBJ2-1; 11 positions agree with TRBD2. The CDR3 loop reads CASSSTSGSIGEQFF. CDR3 coding DNA: TGTGCCAGCAGCTCCACTAGCGGGAGTATCGGTGAGCAGTTCTTC.